This T cell receptor (beta chain) was found in a study of blood T cells in healthy people across ages. Primed by a sample-barcoded 5' primer and a J-beta primer mix, a second PCR proceeded for about 7 to 12 cycles. One entry per CDR3 protein, called by TCRdb with MiXCR from the 5' RACE reads. The table includes roughly 1.6 million distinct CDR3 sequences, 30% to 35% detected once. The CDR3 has 16 residues. Germline V lookup: CDR1 PRHDT, CDR2 FYEKMQ (reference sequence). V gave up 2 bases and J gave up 4 bases, with 17 bases separating them. Sequencing input: blood. The origin of this receptor is a woman in her 30s in good health. The chain carries TRBV13 and TRBJ1-2; no definite D call. The CDR3: CASSLTRRRPIYGYTF. The CDR3 DNA reads TGTGCCAGCAGCTTAACCCGGCGAAGGCCTATCTATGGCTACACCTTC.